The sequence of this T cell receptor beta chain was determined in a study of Graves' ophthalmopathy and Graves' hyperthyroidism. For the study at large: Peripheral blood sampling occurred at initial diagnosis, before any treatment.

Uncontrolled infections, other autoimmune diseases, pregnancy or lactation barred patients from enrollment. The authors amplified TCR beta CDR3 regions, and they did so from RNA transcripts for repertoire sequencing. Investigators did first-round RT-PCR with HTBI primers, then second-round multiplex PCR. TCRdb re-derived calls from the multiplex PCR reads in MiXCR, one entry per CDR3 protein. The sample comprises 200,000 to 250,000 distinct CDR3 sequences, 20% to 25% of which are singletons, and 43% rests with the top ten. The CDR3 is 14 residues long. Per germline, CDR1 DFQATT and CDR2 SNEGSKA (reference sequence). The V end lost 6 bases, the J end lost 4 bases, and 18 bases lay between the germline ends.

The receptor's source is a woman in her 50s with Graves' ophthalmopathy. The sequencing sample was made of peripheral blood. This chain uses TRBV20-1 with TRBJ1-2; no clear D gene. The chain's CDR3 is CSAINTRTVYGYTF. For the CDR3, the DNA is TGCAGTGCCATTAACACACGAACCGTCTATGGCTACACCTTC.